This T cell receptor (beta chain) was captured by sequencing in a study of T-cell reconstitution after alpha-beta-depleted transplantation in children. General study results and limits: One year after transplant, T-cell counts and diversity came mostly from newly produced T cells.

Ten or more counts support this clonotype. The target antigen is unknown. The authors prepared the TCRbeta library with unique molecular identifiers. Using its own MiXCR run on the PCR reads, TCRdb lists one record per CDR3 protein. The data contain approximately 300,000 distinct CDR3 sequences, roughly 12% of them singletons. Germline values: CDR1 DFQATT, CDR2 SNEGSKA (reference sequence). The CDR3 runs to 16 residues. The V and J ends lost 0 bases and 0 bases respectively, with 15 bases between them. The sequencing used peripheral blood, collected 180 days after TCRalphabeta/CD19-depleted stem cell transplant. J is TRBJ2-7 and V is TRBV20-1; D gene ambiguous. The TCR originated in a male patient between 2 and 10 years old who had a stem cell transplant for chronic granulomatous disease, so the T cells may come from the graft donor. This CDR3 is CSARDWGGRVSYEQYF. The DNA for the CDR3 is TGCAGTGCTAGAGATTGGGGTGGTAGGGTCTCCTACGAGCAGTACTTC.